This T cell receptor (beta chain) was recovered during a study of memory CD4+ T cells and cytomegalovirus serostatus. Study-wide points: CMV serostatus prediction reached median AUC approximately 0.95, or 0.91 with US-trained model. Each of fewer than 80 CMV-associated TCRbeta sequences occurred in one to five individuals.

In regard to this clone: Its specificity is not known.

Data came from immunoSEQ multiplex PCR; TCRdb stores just in-frame clones and leaves some out. This sample has 40,000 to 50,000 clones, with 74% found just once. The sort gate was single viable CD3+CD4+CD8-CD45RO+ cells for memory CD4+ T cells. This CDR3 region has 14 residues. CDR1 SEHNR and CDR2 FQNEAQ come from the germline V gene (reference sequence). The V end was cut by 10 bases, the J end by 1 base, with 13 bases between. This TCR was recovered from an adult in good health and CMV-seropositive. Sequencing used memory CD4+ T cells from blood. This rearrangement joins TRBV7-9 to TRBJ2-2, with D maybe TRBD2 (7 bases). The CDR3 region has the DNA TGTGCCACTAGGGGGGGACTGAACACCGGGGAGCTGTTTTTT. It codes for CATRGGLNTGELFF.